This entry lists 20 T cell receptor beta chains sequenced from one sample in a study of blood T cell repertoires in COVID-19 (dated by TCRdb to 2018 to 2020). Library method: the immunoSEQ multiplex PCR assay. As stored in TCRdb, this immuneACCESS dataset retains in-frame rearrangements with V and J assigned. A fraction of the clones does not appear; measured against another copy, unresolved V genes explain less than half of the discrepancy, and the remainder lacks a known reason. Across this sample there are fewer than 250,000 clones, with roughly 90% seen only once. 2.7% of the sample is in the top ten clones. The specimen sequenced was peripheral blood. The receptors originated from a woman between 55 and 75 years old with acute or convalescent COVID-19.

This sequence joins TRBV9 and TRBJ2-1; D is possibly TRBD1 (6 bases). Trimming removed 0 bases from V and 5 bases from J, with 12 bases in between. The CDR3 loop spans 15 amino acids. CDR1 SGDLS and CDR2 YYNGEE come from the germline V gene. The CDR3 is CASSVGGGNNNEQFF. CDR3 DNA: TGTGCCAGCAGCGTAGGAGGGGGTAATAACAATGAGCAGTTCTTC.

Here the CDR3 DNA reads TGTGCCAGCAGCTTATACCCGGGGACTGTTAATAACTATGGCTACACCTTC. It translates to CASSLYPGTVNNYGYTF. The genes are TRBV7-9 and TRBJ1-2; possibly TRBD1 for D (5 bases). V was shortened by 2 bases and J by 1 base, with 17 bases between the two germline ends. The CDR3 runs 17 residues. The germline gives CDR1 SEHNR, CDR2 FQNEAQ (reference sequence).

The gene calls are TRBV28 and TRBJ1-3, with 8 bases matching TRBD1. The V gene's germline CDR1 is MDHEN and CDR2 SYDVKM. This CDR3 has 14 residues. With V trimmed by 6 bases and J by 5 bases, 6 bases remained unmatched. This CDR3 reads CASRRQGARNTIYF. The CDR3 DNA reads as TGTGCCAGCAGGCGTCAGGGGGCGCGAAACACCATATATTTT.

The V call is TRBV6-2 or TRBV6-3, the J call TRBJ2-5; TRBD2 aligns across 11 bases. V lost 5 bases, J lost 3 bases, and 5 bases stayed unmatched. The CDR3 is 15 residues long. In germline, CDR1 is MNHEY, CDR2 SVGEGT. CDR3 region: CASSTPTSGKETQYF. The CDR3 nucleotides read TGTGCCAGCAGTACCCCGACTAGCGGGAAAGAGACCCAGTACTTC.

This clone is a singleton in its sample. The rearrangement joins TRBV19 to TRBJ2-3, with TRBD2 identical over 8 bases. Per germline, CDR1 LNHDA and CDR2 SQIVND (reference sequence). CDR3 size: 15 residues. Germline trimming cut 3 bases from V and 3 bases from J; bases unmatched to any gene: 5. The CDR3 nucleotides read TGTGCCAGTAGTATTCTACTAGCGGCAACAGATACGCAGTATTTT. As protein: CASSILLAATDTQYF.

The V call is TRBV9, the J call TRBJ1-2; TRBD1 agrees at 8 bases. This CDR3 region has 15 residues. J was trimmed by 5 bases and V by 4 bases; bases with no gene match: 10. CDR1 and CDR2 from the germline V gene are SGDLS and YYNGEE. The CDR3 nucleotides read TGTGCCAGCAGCATTCAAACAGGGGGAGTATATGGCTACACCTTC. Protein sequence: CASSIQTGGVYGYTF.

The genes are TRBV5-1 and TRBJ2-3, with D possibly matching TRBD2 (5 bases). The CDR3 length is 16 residues. Germline V CDR1 and CDR2: SGHRS, YFSETQ. Between the trimmed V and J ends, which lost 4 bases and 0 bases, there was a span of 15 bases. The CDR3 region is CASSPPLQRSTDTQYF. The CDR3 region has the DNA TGCGCCAGCAGCCCCCCCCTCCAGCGGAGCACAGATACGCAGTATTTT.

The table lists this clone with a count of one. The V call is TRBV6-7, the J call TRBJ2-1; 10 nucleotides match TRBD1. TRBV6-7 is known as an ORF, though its function is uncertain. The CDR3 totals 15 residues. The trim removed 2 bases at V and 8 bases at J, leaving 6 bases unmatched. In nucleotides, the CDR3 is TGTGCCAGCAGTTACCCAGAGACAGGGGGCGATGAGCAGTTCTTC. It yields the protein CASSYPETGGDEQFF.

The rearrangement uses TRBV3-1 (or the pseudogene TRBV3-2) and TRBJ1-2; D ambiguous. The CDR3 runs 12 residues. With 4 bases removed from V and 8 bases from J, the gap between germline ends came to 11 bases. Germline CDR1 LGHDT, CDR2 YNNKEL (reference sequence). The CDR3 spells CASSPGRRGYTF. The DNA for the CDR3 is TGTGCCAGCAGCCCGGGAAGACGGGGCTACACCTTC.

The chain employs TRBV30 and TRBJ1-6; TRBD1 agrees at 10 bases. Germline V CDR1 and CDR2: GTSNPN, SVGIG (reference sequence). Germline trimming cut 5 bases from V and 9 bases from J; bases unmatched to any gene: 4. The CDR3 is 13 residues long. CDR3 amino acids: CAWARTGGSPLHF. The CDR3 DNA is TGTGCCTGGGCCAGGACAGGGGGTTCACCCCTCCACTTT.

Concerning this clone: Within the sample, other DNA sequences also encode this same CDR3. V gene TRBV9 combines with J gene TRBJ1-6; weak D call: TRBD1 (6 bases). The CDR3 sequence is 14 residues long. The V gene lost 0 bases and the J gene lost 9 bases, with 10 bases spanning the gap. The germline CDR1 and CDR2 sequences are SGDLS and YYNGEE. The CDR3 DNA reads as TGTGCCAGCAGCGTAGGGGACACCACTTCACCCCTCCACTTT. It codes for CASSVGDTTSPLHF.

This clone was counted once. This CDR3 reads CASSLTPDSANYGYTF. In nucleotides, the CDR3 is TGTGCCAGCAGCTTAACGCCAGATTCAGCTAACTATGGCTACACCTTC. The chain links TRBV7-3 to TRBJ1-2; D is uncertain. Germline V lookup: CDR1 SGHTA, CDR2 FQGTGA. Trimming took off 0 bases at V and 0 bases at J, with 11 bases between the two ends. CDR3 length: 16 residues.

The rearrangement joins TRBV10-1 to TRBJ1-2; D might be TRBD1 (6 bases). V dropped 3 bases and J dropped 3 bases, with 11 bases sitting between them. In germline, CDR1 is WNHNN, CDR2 SYGVQD (reference sequence). This CDR3 is 14 amino acids long. The CDR3 DNA follows: TGCGCCAGCAGTGAATCAGGGGTCTACTATGGCTACACCTTC. Its translation: CASSESGVYYGYTF.

This chain's CDR3 is CASSTRTSGTVADTQYF. CDR3 nucleotide sequence: TGTGCCAGCAGCACCCGGACTAGCGGGACTGTAGCAGATACGCAGTATTTT. J is TRBJ2-3 and V is TRBV3-1 (or the pseudogene TRBV3-2); 12 bases are a match to TRBD2. Germline V gives CDR1 LGHDT, CDR2 YNNKEL (reference sequence). The CDR3 contains 17 residues. Trimming cost V 5 bases and J 4 bases; bases outside gene matches: 10.

This clone was seen only once. The chain has TRBV6-2 or TRBV6-3 and TRBJ2-1; 7 positions agree with TRBD2. Per the germline V gene, CDR1 is MNHEY and CDR2 is SVGEGT. V was clipped by 6 bases and J by 6 bases; unmatched bases: 11. CDR3 length: 15 residues. As DNA, the CDR3 is TGTGCCAGCAGCCTGGTGGGAGGGCTTGCCAATGAGCAGTTCTTC. It encodes CASSLVGGLANEQFF.

The gene calls are TRBV9 and TRBJ2-3; D gene uncertain. This CDR3 region has 14 residues. The ends were cut back, 4 bases at V and 4 bases at J, with 13 bases in the middle. CDR1 is SGDLS and CDR2 is YYNGEE in the germline V gene. CDR3: CASSPRFLADTQYF. The CDR3 DNA reads TGTGCCAGCAGCCCCCGTTTTCTAGCAGATACGCAGTATTTT.

The chain uses TRBV5-1 and TRBJ1-1; possibly TRBD1 for D (6 bases). CDR1 and CDR2 from the germline V gene are SGHRS and YFSETQ. CDR3 length equals 15 residues. The V and J ends lost 2 bases and 4 bases respectively, with 15 bases between them. CDR3 nucleotide sequence: TGCGCCAGCAGCTTAGATCCAGGGGTGGCCACTGAAGCTTTCTTT. Its protein is CASSLDPGVATEAFF.

V is TRBV5-1 and J is TRBJ2-1; TRBD1 agrees at 7 bases. J was trimmed by 2 bases and V by 5 bases; bases with no gene match: 7. This CDR3 has 15 residues. Germline CDR1 SGHRS, CDR2 YFSETQ. CDR3 coding DNA: TGCGCCAGCAGGAATACCGGGACAGCCTACAATGAGCAGTTCTTC. Protein sequence: CASRNTGTAYNEQFF.

This rearrangement joins TRBV6-5 to TRBJ1-4; the D gene is possibly TRBD1 (6 bases). Trimming shortened V by 6 bases and J by 4 bases, and 12 bases separated the two germline ends. From germline, CDR1 is MNHEY and CDR2 SVGAGI. CDR3 size: 14 residues. CDR3 sequence reads: CASSPGDFNEKLFF. The CDR3 coding sequence is TGTGCCAGCAGCCCAGGGGATTTTAATGAAAAACTGTTTTTT.

The chain has TRBV18 and TRBJ1-1, with D unresolved. V was shortened by 3 bases and J by 4 bases, with 12 bases between the two germline ends. Germline CDR1 is KGHSH and CDR2 is LQKENI. CDR3 length: 14 amino acids. The CDR3 sequence is CASSPPTGSTEAFF. The CDR3 region has the DNA TGTGCCAGCTCACCCCCGACCGGGAGCACTGAAGCTTTCTTT.